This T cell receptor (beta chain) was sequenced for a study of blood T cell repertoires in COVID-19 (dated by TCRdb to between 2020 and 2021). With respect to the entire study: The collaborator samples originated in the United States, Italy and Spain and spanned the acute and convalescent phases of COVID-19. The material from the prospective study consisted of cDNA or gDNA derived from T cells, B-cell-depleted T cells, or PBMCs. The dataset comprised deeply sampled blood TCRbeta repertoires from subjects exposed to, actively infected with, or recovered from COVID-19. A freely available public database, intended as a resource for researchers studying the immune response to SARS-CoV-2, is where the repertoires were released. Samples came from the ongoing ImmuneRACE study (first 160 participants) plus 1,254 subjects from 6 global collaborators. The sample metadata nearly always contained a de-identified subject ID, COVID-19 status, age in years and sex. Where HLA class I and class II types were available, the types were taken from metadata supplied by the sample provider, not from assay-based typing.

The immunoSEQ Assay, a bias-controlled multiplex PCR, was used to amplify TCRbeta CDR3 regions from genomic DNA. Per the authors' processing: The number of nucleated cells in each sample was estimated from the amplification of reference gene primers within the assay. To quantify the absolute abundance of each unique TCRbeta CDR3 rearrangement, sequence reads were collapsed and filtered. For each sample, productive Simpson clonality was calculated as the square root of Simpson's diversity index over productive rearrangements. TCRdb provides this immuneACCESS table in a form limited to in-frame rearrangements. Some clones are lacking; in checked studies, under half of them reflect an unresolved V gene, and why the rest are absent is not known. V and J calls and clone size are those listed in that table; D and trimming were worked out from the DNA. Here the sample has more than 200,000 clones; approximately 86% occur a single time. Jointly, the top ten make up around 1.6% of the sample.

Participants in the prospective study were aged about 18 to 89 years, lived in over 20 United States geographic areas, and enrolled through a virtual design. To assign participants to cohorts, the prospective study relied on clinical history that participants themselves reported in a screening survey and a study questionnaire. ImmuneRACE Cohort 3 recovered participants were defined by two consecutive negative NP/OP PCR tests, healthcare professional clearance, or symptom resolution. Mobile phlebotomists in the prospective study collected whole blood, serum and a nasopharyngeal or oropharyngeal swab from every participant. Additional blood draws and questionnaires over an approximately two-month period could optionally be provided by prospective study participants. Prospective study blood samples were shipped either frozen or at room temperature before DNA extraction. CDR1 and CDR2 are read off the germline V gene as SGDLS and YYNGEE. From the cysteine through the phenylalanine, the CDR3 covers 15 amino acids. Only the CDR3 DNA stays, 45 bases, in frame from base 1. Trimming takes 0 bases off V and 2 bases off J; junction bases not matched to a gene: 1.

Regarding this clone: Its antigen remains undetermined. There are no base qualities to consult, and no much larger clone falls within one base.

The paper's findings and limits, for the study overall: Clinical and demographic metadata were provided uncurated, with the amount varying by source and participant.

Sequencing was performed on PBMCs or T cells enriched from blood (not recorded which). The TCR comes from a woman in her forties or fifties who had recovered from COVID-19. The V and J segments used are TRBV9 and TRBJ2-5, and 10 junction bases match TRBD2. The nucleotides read TGTGCCAGCAGCGTAGCTAGCGGGAGACAAGAGACCCAGTACTTC. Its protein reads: CASSVASGRQETQYF.